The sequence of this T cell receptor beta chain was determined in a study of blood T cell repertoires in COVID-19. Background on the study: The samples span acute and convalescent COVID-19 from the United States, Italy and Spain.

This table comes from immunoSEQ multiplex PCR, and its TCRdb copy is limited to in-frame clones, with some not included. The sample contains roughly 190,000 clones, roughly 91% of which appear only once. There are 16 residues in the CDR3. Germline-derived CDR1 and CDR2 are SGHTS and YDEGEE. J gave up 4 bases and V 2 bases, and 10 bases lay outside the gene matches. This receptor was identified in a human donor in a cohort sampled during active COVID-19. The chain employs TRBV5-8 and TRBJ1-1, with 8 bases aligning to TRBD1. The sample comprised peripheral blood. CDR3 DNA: TGTGCCAGCAGCTTTGACAGGGGCGGATACGGCACTGAAGCTTTCTTT. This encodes CASSFDRGGYGTEAFF.